These 21 T cell receptor beta chains share one sample of origin, sequenced in a study of blood T cell repertoires in COVID-19 (dated by TCRdb to 2018 to 2021). Libraries were built with the immunoSEQ multiplex PCR assay. Sourced from immuneACCESS, this table was stored by TCRdb with only in-frame sequences that have V and J called. A share of the clones is absent; for the studies checked, an unresolved V gene accounts for under half, and the remainder has no known explanation. The sample table records 160,000 or so clones; approximately 85% of these occur just once. Under 6% of the sample goes to the ten largest clones. Sequencing used peripheral blood. These TCRs come from a woman aged 50 to 65 with COVID-19, enrolled during active disease.

This sequence joins TRBV10-3 and TRBJ2-2; 7 positions match TRBD2. Germline V gene lookup returns CDR1 ENHRY and CDR2 SYGVKD. This CDR3 is 15 amino acids long. V lost 2 bases to trimming and J lost 5 bases; unmatched junction nucleotides: 5. The CDR3 bases are TGTGCCATCAGTGAGAAAAGCGGGGTAACCGGGGAGCTGTTTTTT. It is translated as CAISEKSGVTGELFF.

The rearrangement uses TRBV5-1 and TRBJ2-7; 15 bases are a match to TRBD2. Trimming took 4 bases from V and 9 from J; bases not matched to a gene: 8. This CDR3 has 15 residues. Per germline, CDR1 SGHRS and CDR2 YFSETQ. The CDR3 loop is CASSTGTSGGNGQYF. The CDR3 bases are TGCGCCAGCAGCACTGGGACTAGCGGGGGGAATGGGCAGTACTTC.

V is TRBV18 and J is TRBJ2-1, with D possibly TRBD1 on 5 matching bases. Germline CDR1 and CDR2: KGHSH and LQKENI. Trimming removed 3 bases from V and 0 bases from J, with 12 bases in between. The CDR3 runs 16 residues. CDR3 in amino acids: CASSPTPGNSYNEQFF. The DNA for the CDR3 is TGTGCCAGCTCACCGACTCCAGGGAACTCCTACAATGAGCAGTTCTTC.

This chain connects TRBV2 to TRBJ2-5; TRBD2 aligns across 9 bases. In germline, CDR1 is SNHLY, CDR2 FYNNEI. This CDR3 has 13 amino acids. Trimming removed 8 bases from V and 5 bases from J; junction bases left unmatched: 6. This CDR3 is CASGGLAPETQYF. The CDR3 DNA is TGTGCCAGCGGGGGACTAGCCCCGGAGACCCAGTACTTC. Complete variable domain (other parts from reference TRBV2 and TRBJ2-5): EPEVTQTPSHQVTQMGQEVILRCVPISNHLYFYWYRQILGQKVEFLVSFYNNEISEKSEIFDDQFSVERPDGSNFTLKIRSTKLEDSAMYFCASGGLAPETQYFGPGTRLLVL.

The chain links TRBV7-6 to TRBJ1-5; D is perhaps TRBD1 (6 bases). The CDR3 has 13 amino acids. V was cut by 3 bases and J by 4 bases, with 7 bases left in between. CDR1 is SGHVS, CDR2 FNYEAQ, per germline. The CDR3 is CASSFDRNQPQHF. The CDR3 nucleotides are TGTGCCAGCAGCTTCGACAGGAATCAGCCCCAGCATTTT.

This chain connects TRBV5-1 to TRBJ1-2; 9 nucleotides match TRBD1. CDR1 and CDR2 (germline): SGHRS, YFSETQ. CDR3 length: 14 amino acids. The V and J ends lost 4 bases and 2 bases, in that order; junction bases with no gene match: 3. The CDR3 reads CASSPGTGNYGYTF. For the CDR3, the DNA is TGCGCCAGCAGCCCCGGGACAGGGAACTATGGCTACACCTTC.

This chain uses TRBV7-2 with TRBJ2-5; no definite D call. CDR3 length: 13 amino acids. Germline CDR1 is SGHTA and CDR2 is FQGNSA. V was cut by 1 base and J by 5 bases, with 8 bases left in between. CDR3 protein: CASSLEFRETQYF. The CDR3 DNA follows: TGTGCCAGCAGCTTAGAGTTTCGGGAGACCCAGTACTTC.

The genes are TRBV28 and TRBJ1-3; D not resolved. The V end lost 7 bases, the J end lost 3 bases, and 19 bases lay between the germline ends. The CDR3 runs to 16 residues. Germline lookup yields CDR1 MDHEN and CDR2 SYDVKM. The CDR3 is CASTPPPGEVGNTIYF. The CDR3 region has the DNA TGTGCCAGCACCCCCCCACCCGGAGAGGTTGGAAACACCATATATTTT.

The chain is built from TRBV10-3 and TRBJ1-2; D gene uncertain. Trimming removed 3 bases at V and 6 bases at J, with 8 bases between. The CDR3 is 12 amino acids. Germline V gene lookup returns CDR1 ENHRY and CDR2 SYGVKD. CDR3 amino acids: CAISDTGNGYTF. CDR3 sequence (DNA): TGTGCCATCAGTGATACGGGAAATGGCTACACCTTC.

The chain recombines TRBV6-6 with TRBJ2-3; 12 nucleotides align to TRBD2. The germline V gene encodes CDR1 MNHNY and CDR2 SVGAGI (reference sequence). There are 13 residues in the CDR3. The V gene end was trimmed by 6 bases and the J gene end by 10 bases; junction bases not matched to a gene: 5. The CDR3 sequence is CASRPRLAGAQYF. In nucleotides, the CDR3 is TGTGCCAGCAGACCCCGACTAGCGGGGGCGCAGTATTTT.

Here the CDR3 reads CASSQVGGTGELFF. DNA of the CDR3: TGCGCCAGCAGCCAAGTGGGAGGGACCGGGGAGCTGTTTTTT. The V call is TRBV4-3, the J call TRBJ2-2; the match to TRBD2 covers 7 bases. This CDR3 is built from 14 residues. V lost 1 base, J lost 5 bases, and 1 base stayed unmatched. Germline V lookup: CDR1 LGHNA, CDR2 YSLEER.

The chain combines TRBV6-5 with TRBJ2-1; TRBD2 agrees at 7 bases. V shed 3 bases and J 0 bases; nucleotides not matched to a gene: 2. From germline, CDR1 is MNHEY and CDR2 SVGAGI. This CDR3 is built from 15 residues. In DNA, the CDR3 is TGTGCCAGCAGTTATGGCGGGGGCTCCTACAATGAGCAGTTCTTC. It yields the protein CASSYGGGSYNEQFF.

The chain carries TRBV9 and TRBJ1-1; unclear D gene. The V gene's germline CDR1 is SGDLS and CDR2 YYNGEE. The CDR3 has 14 residues. Deletions cut 0 bases from V and 6 bases from J, with 12 bases between. CDR3 nucleotide sequence: TGTGCCAGCAGCGTAGGGGAGGGCGGCGCTGAAGCTTTCTTT. Translation: CASSVGEGGAEAFF.

This chain links TRBV19 with TRBJ1-5; D perhaps matches TRBD1 (6 bases). CDR1 is LNHDA and CDR2 is SQIVND in the germline V gene (reference sequence). Trimming took 5 bases from V and 6 from J, leaving 14 bases between them. The CDR3 is made up of 14 amino acids. CDR3 sequence (DNA): TGTGCCAGTAGTCTCTTTGACAGGACTCAGCCCCAGCATTTT. Its protein is CASSLFDRTQPQHF.

V usage is TRBV6-5 and J usage is TRBJ2-5; a possible D gene is TRBD1 (6 bases). V dropped 8 bases and J dropped 5 bases, with 18 bases sitting between them. The germline gives CDR1 MNHEY, CDR2 SVGAGI. The CDR3 totals 14 residues. The CDR3 coding sequence is TGTGCCAGCTTTTTACAGGGCGCTTCTGAGACCCAGTACTTC. This translates into CASFLQGASETQYF.

The J gene is TRBJ2-3, the V gene TRBV7-3, with 8 bases lining up with TRBD1. Trimming at V came to 3 bases and at J to 5 bases, leaving 7 bases not matched to a gene. Germline V gene lookup returns CDR1 SGHTA and CDR2 FQGTGA. The CDR3 is 15 residues long. CDR3 residues: CASSFDRGAKDTQYF. CDR3 nucleotide sequence: TGTGCCAGCAGCTTCGACAGGGGAGCAAAAGATACGCAGTATTTT.

The rearrangement joins TRBV6-5 to TRBJ1-5, with 8 bases matching TRBD1. Per the germline V gene, CDR1 is MNHEY and CDR2 is SVGAGI. The length of the CDR3 is 15 residues. The junction had 6 bases not matched to a gene; V was cut back by 6 bases and J by 2 bases. The CDR3 DNA follows: TGTGCCAGCAGCGGACAGGGTTCGGGCAATCAGCCCCAGCATTTT. Its protein product is CASSGQGSGNQPQHF.

This clone was counted at least ten times. The chain recombines TRBV27 with TRBJ1-6; maybe TRBD1 (5 bases). CDR3 length equals 17 residues. The V end was cut by 5 bases, the J end by 1 base, with 15 bases between. The germline CDR1 and CDR2 sequences are MNHEY and SMNVEV (reference sequence). As DNA, the CDR3 is TGTGCCAGCAGTGGAGGTTCAGGGAGGTCCTATAATTCACCCCTCCACTTT. Translation: CASSGGSGRSYNSPLHF.

The chain has TRBV6-5 and TRBJ1-2; possibly TRBD1 for D (6 bases). The CDR3 runs to 12 residues. Deletions cut 5 bases from V and 3 bases from J, with 7 bases between. CDR1 is MNHEY, CDR2 SVGAGI, per germline. The DNA for the CDR3 is TGTGCCAGCAGTCGACAGGACTATGGCTACACCTTC. Amino acid sequence: CASSRQDYGYTF.

The CDR3 loop reads CASSPLEGSNYGYTF. The CDR3 DNA is TGTGCCAGCTCACCACTTGAGGGATCTAACTATGGCTACACCTTC. The rearrangement joins TRBV18 to TRBJ1-2, with D unresolved. Germline values: CDR1 KGHSH, CDR2 LQKENI. Trimming removed 1 base at V and 0 bases at J, with 9 bases between. This CDR3 comprises 15 residues.

This chain connects TRBV7-2 to TRBJ1-5, with TRBD1 as a possible D gene (5 bases). In germline, CDR1 is SGHTA, CDR2 FQGNSA. The CDR3 extends over 14 amino acids. Trimming removed 6 bases at V and 1 base at J, with 10 bases between. CDR3: CASSQRGSNQPQHF. The CDR3 region has the DNA TGTGCCAGCAGTCAAAGGGGAAGCAATCAGCCCCAGCATTTT.